This TCR beta chain derives from a study of T cells of healthy individuals. Trimming at V came to 2 bases and at J to 6 bases, leaving 7 bases not matched to a gene. Looked up from germline, CDR1 is GTSNPN and CDR2 is SVGIG (reference sequence). CDR3 length equals 15 residues. TCRdb reprocessed the 5' RACE reads via MiXCR and lists one record per CDR3 protein. The sample has approximately 52,000 distinct CDR3 sequences; roughly 15% are singletons. This clonotype was observed many times. This sequence originates from a human donor in good health. The chain is built from TRBV30 and TRBJ2-3; TRBD2 agrees at 11 bases. CDR3 in DNA: TGTGCCTGGAGTCGTAGCGGGAGGGCAGAGGATACGCAGTATTTT. Its translation: CAWSRSGRAEDTQYF.